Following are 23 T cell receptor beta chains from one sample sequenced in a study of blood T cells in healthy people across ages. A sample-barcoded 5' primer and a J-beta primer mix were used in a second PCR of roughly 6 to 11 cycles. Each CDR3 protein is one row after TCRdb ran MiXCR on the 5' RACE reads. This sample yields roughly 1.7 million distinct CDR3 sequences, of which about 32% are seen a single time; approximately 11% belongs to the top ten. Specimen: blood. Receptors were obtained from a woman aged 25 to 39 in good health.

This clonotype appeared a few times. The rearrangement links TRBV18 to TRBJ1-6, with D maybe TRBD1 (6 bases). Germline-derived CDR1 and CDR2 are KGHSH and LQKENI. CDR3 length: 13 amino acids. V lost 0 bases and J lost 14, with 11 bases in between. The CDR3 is CASSPPGASALHF. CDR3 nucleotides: TGTGCCAGCTCACCACCGGGGGCCTCTGCCCTCCACTTT.

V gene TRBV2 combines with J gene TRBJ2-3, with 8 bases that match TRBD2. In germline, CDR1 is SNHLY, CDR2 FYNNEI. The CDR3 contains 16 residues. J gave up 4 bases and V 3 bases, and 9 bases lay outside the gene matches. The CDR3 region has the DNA TGTGCCAGCAGTGAGGGCTTCGGGGGGGTCGCAGATACGCAGTATTTT. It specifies CASSEGFGGVADTQYF.

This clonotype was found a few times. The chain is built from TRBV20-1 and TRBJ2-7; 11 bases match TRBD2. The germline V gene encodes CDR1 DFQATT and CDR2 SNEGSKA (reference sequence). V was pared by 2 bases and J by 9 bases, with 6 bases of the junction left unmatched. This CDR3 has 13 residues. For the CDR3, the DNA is TGCAGTGCTAGATTAGCGGGAGGGCCCCTGCAGTACTTC. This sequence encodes CSARLAGGPLQYF.

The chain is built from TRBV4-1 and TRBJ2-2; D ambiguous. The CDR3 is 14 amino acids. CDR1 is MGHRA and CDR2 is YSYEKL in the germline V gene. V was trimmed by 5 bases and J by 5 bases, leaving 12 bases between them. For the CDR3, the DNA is TGCGCCAGCAGCGGGTTAGGGCTAACCGGGGAGCTGTTTTTT. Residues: CASSGLGLTGELFF.

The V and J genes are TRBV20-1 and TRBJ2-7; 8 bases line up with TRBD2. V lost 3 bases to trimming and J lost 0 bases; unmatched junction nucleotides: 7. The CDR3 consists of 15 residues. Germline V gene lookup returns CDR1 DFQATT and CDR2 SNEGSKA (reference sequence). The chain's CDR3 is CSARSSGLSSYEQYF. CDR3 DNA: TGCAGTGCTAGGTCTAGCGGGCTAAGCTCCTACGAGCAGTACTTC.

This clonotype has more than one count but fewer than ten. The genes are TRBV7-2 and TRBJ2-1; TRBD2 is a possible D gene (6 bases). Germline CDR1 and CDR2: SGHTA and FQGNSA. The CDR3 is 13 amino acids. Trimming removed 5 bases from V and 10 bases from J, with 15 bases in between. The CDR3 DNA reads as TGTGCCAGCAGCCCGACTAGGAGAGAGGAGCAGTTCTTC. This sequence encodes CASSPTRREEQFF.

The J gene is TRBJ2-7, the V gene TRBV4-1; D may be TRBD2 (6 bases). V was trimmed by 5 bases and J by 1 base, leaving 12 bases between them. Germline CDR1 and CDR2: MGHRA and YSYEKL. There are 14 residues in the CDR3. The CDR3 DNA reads TGCGCCAGCAGCAGAGGGACTGATTCCTACGAGCAGTACTTC. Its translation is CASSRGTDSYEQYF.

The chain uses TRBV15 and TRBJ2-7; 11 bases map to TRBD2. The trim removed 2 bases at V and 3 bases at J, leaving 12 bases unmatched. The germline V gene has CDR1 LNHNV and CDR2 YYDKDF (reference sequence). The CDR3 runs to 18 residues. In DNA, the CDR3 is TGTGCCACCAGCAGACTATCATTAGCGGGAGGGGAAGACTACGAGCAGTACTTC. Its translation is CATSRLSLAGGEDYEQYF.

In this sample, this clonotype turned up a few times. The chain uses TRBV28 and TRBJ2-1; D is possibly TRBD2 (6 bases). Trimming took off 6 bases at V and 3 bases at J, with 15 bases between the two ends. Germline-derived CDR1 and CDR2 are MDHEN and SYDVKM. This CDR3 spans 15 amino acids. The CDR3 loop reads CASSGREPHYNEQFF. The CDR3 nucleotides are TGTGCCAGCAGCGGCCGGGAGCCCCACTACAATGAGCAGTTCTTC.

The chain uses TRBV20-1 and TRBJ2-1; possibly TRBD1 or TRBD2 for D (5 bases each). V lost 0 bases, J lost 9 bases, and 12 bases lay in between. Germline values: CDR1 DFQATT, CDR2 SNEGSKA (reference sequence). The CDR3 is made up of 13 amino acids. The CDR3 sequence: CSARDPTGGEQFF. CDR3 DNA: TGCAGTGCTAGAGATCCGACTGGGGGTGAGCAGTTCTTC.

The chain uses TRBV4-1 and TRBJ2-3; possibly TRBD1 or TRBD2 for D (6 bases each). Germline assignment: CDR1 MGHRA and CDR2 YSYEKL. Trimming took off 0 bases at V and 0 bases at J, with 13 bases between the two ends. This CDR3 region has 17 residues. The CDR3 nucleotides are TGCGCCAGCAGCCAAGATACGGGGGCTTTTAGCACAGATACGCAGTATTTT. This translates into CASSQDTGAFSTDTQYF.

The CDR3 region is CASSFGGGQYNEQFF. DNA of the CDR3: TGTGCCAGCAGTTTTGGCGGGGGGCAATACAATGAGCAGTTCTTC. The rearrangement links TRBV12-3 or TRBV12-4 to TRBJ2-1; 8 positions match TRBD2. The CDR3 is made up of 15 amino acids. The junction had 5 bases not matched to a gene; V was cut back by 3 bases and J by 4 bases.

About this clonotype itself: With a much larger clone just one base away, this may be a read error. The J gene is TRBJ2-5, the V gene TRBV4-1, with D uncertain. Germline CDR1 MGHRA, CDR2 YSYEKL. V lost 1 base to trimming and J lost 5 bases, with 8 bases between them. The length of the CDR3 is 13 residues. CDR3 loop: CASSQVLYETQYF. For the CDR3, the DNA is TGCGCCAGCAGCCAAGTGCTTTACGAGACCCAGTACTTC.

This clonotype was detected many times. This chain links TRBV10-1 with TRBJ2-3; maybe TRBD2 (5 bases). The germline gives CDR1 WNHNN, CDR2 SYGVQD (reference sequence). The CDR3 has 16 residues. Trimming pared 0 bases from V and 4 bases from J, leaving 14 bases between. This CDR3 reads CASSESKAGSADTQYF. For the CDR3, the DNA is TGCGCCAGCAGTGAGTCGAAGGCTGGGAGTGCAGATACGCAGTATTTT.

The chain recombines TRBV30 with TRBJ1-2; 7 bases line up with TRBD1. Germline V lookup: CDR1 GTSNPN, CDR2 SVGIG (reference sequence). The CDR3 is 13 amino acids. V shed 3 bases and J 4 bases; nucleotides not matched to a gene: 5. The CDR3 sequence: CAWREQGLYGYTF. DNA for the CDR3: TGTGCCTGGAGAGAACAGGGGCTCTATGGCTACACCTTC.

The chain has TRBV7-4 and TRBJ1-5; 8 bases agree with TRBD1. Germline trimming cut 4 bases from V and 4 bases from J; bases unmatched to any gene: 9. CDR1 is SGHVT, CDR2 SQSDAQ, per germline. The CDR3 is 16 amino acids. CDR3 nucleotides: TGTGCCAGCAGCTCAACCCGGCGACAGGGGAATCAGCCCCAGCATTTT. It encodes CASSSTRRQGNQPQHF.

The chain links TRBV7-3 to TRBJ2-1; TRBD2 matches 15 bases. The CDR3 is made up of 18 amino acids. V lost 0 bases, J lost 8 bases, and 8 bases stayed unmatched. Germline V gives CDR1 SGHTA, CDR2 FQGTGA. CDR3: CASSLTGTSGGRIDEQFF. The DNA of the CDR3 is TGTGCCAGCAGCTTAACCGGGACTAGCGGGGGGAGGATCGATGAGCAGTTCTTC.

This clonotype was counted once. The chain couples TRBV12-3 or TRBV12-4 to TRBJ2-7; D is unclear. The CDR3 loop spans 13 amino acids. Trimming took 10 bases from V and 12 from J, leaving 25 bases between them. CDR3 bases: TGTGCCACCACAACAGATTATGGAGAGACCCGGTACTTC. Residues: CATTTDYGETRYF.

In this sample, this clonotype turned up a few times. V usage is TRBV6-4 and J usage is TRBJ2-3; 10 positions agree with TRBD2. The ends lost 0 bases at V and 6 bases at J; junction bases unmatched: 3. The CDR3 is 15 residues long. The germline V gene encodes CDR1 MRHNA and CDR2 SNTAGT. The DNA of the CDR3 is TGTGCCAGCAGTGACTCAGCGGGGGGGCCTGATACGCAGTATTTT. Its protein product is CASSDSAGGPDTQYF.

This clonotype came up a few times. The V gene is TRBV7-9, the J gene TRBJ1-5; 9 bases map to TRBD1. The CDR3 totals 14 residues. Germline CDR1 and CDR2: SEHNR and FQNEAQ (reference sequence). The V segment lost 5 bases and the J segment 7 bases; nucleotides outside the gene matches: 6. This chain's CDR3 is CASSGGTGKQPQHF. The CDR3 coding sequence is TGTGCCAGCAGCGGAGGGACAGGGAAGCAGCCCCAGCATTTT.

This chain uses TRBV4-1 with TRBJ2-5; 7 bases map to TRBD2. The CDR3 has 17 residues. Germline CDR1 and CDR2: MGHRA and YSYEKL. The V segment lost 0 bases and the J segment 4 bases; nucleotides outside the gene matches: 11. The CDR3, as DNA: TGCGCCAGCAGCCAAGATCCCCTAGCGGCCAGACGAGAGACCCAGTACTTC. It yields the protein CASSQDPLAARRETQYF.

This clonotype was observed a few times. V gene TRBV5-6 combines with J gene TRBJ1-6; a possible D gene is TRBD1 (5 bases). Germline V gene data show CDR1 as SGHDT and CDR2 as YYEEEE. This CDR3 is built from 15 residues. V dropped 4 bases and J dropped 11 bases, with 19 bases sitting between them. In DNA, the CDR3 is TGTGCCAGCAGCGACGGGGCCGTAGGGTCGGCACCCCTCCACTTT. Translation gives CASSDGAVGSAPLHF. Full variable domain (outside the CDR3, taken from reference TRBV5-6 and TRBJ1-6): DAGVTQSPTHLIKTRGQQVTLRCSPKSGHDTVSWYQQALGQGPQFIFQYYEEEERQRGNFPDRFSGHQFPNYSSELNVNALLLGDSALYLCASSDGAVGSAPLHFGNGTRLTVT.

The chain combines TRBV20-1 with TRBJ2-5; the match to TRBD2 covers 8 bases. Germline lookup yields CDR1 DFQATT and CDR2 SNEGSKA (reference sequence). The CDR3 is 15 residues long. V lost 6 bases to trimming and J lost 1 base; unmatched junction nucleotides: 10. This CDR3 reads CSADGLAGPQETQYF. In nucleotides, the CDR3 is TGCAGTGCGGACGGACTAGCAGGCCCCCAAGAGACCCAGTACTTC.